This TCR beta chain derives from a study of early T cells in non-severe SARS-CoV-2 infection. This clonotype was recorded a few times. Unique molecular identifiers were added to individual cDNA molecules. TCRdb itself ran the 5' RACE reads through MiXCR, one entry per CDR3 protein. Here the sample spans roughly 51,000 distinct CDR3 sequences, approximately 10% being singletons. Deletions cut 11 bases from V and 4 bases from J, with 14 bases between. CDR1 is SNHLY, CDR2 FYNNEI, per germline. The CDR3 spans 13 residues. V usage is TRBV2 and J usage is TRBJ2-2, with a possible D match to TRBD2 (5 bases). Sequenced input: whole blood. This TCR was recovered from an adult who was a healthcare worker with PCR-confirmed SARS-CoV-2 infection or an uninfected control (not recorded which). DNA for the CDR3: TGTGCCCGAGGTGACACTAGCACCGGGGAGCTGTTTTTT. Translated: CARGDTSTGELFF. The full variable domain, with the rest looked up from reference TRBV2 and TRBJ2-2, is EPEVTQTPSHQVTQMGQEVILRCVPISNHLYFYWYRQILGQKVEFLVSFYNNEISEKSEIFDDQFSVERPDGSNFTLKIRSTKLEDSAMYFCARGDTSTGELFFGEGSRLTVL.